The entry below gives a single TCR beta chain sequence along with its context. As yet, its antigen is unknown. Germline CDR1 reads MGHRA; CDR2 reads YSYEKL. The CDR3 is made up of 16 amino acids. After removal of 3 bases from V and 6 bases from J, the junction contained 11 bases not matched to a gene. Some clones are missing from TCRdb's copy, which holds only in-frame ones; the method was immunoSEQ multiplex PCR. The sample contains 350,000 or so clones, about nine tenths of which appear only once. This sample is drawn from a study of cytomegalovirus exposure and HLA in healthy donors. Notes on the study in general: Researchers reported that three CMV-associated chains were confirmed in vitro as CMV antigen-specific. Reported results showed that the classifier diagnosed cytomegalovirus status with high specificity and sensitivity.

The source is a woman aged 18-29 years in good health and CMV-seronegative. This chain joins TRBV4-1 and TRBJ1-5; 7 bases are shared with TRBD1. The sample was PBMCs. CDR3 residues: CASSHPVDRDVQPQHF. The CDR3 nucleotides are TGCGCCAGCAGCCACCCCGTCGACAGGGATGTTCAGCCCCAGCATTTT.